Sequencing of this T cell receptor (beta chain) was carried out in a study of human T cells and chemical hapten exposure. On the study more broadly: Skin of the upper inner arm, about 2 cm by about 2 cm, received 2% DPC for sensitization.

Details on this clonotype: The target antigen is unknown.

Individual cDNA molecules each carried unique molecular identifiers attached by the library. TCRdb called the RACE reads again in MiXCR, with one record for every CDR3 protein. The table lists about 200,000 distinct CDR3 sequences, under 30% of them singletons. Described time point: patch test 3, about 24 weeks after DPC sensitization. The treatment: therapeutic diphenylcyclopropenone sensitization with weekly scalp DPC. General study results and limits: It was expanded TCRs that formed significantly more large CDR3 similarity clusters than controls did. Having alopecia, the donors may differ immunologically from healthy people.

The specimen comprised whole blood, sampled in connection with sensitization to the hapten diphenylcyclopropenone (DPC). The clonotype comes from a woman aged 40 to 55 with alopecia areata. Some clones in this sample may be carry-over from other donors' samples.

The CDR3 coding sequence is TGTGCCAGCACTGCAACGGGCAGGGGAATCACTGAAGCTTTCTTT. As protein: CASTATGRGITEAFF. The chain couples TRBV7-9 to TRBJ1-1, with a possible D match to TRBD1 (6 bases). CDR3 length: 15 residues. V dropped 7 bases and J dropped 4 bases, with 19 bases sitting between them. Looked up from germline, CDR1 is SEHNR and CDR2 is FQNEAQ (reference sequence).